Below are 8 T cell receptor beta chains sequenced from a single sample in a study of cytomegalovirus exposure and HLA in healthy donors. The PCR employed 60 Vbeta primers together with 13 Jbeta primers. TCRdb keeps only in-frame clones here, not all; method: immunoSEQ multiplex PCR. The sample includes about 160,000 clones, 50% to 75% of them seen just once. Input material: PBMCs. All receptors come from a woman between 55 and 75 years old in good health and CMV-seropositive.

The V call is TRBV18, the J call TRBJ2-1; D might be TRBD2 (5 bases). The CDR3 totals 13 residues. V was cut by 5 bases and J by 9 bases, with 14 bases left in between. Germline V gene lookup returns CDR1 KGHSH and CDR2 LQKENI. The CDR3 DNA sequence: TGTGCCAGCTCAGAGGCCGCGGGCAGTGAGCAGTTCTTC. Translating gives CASSEAAGSEQFF.

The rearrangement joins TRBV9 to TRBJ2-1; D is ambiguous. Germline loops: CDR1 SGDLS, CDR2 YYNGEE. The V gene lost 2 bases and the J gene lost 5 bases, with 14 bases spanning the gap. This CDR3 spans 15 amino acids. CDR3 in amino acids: CASSVFGESHNEQFF. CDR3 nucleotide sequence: TGTGCCAGCAGCGTTTTCGGAGAATCCCACAATGAGCAGTTCTTC.

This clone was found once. This CDR3 reads CASSYSSGGDEQYF. CDR3 in DNA: TGCGCCAGCAGCTACTCTAGCGGGGGAGACGAGCAGTACTTC. This chain connects TRBV5-1 to TRBJ2-7, with 10 bases identical to TRBD2. The V and J ends lost 3 bases and 5 bases, in that order; junction bases with no gene match: 5. The CDR3 spans 14 residues. Germline V gene lookup returns CDR1 SGHRS and CDR2 YFSETQ.

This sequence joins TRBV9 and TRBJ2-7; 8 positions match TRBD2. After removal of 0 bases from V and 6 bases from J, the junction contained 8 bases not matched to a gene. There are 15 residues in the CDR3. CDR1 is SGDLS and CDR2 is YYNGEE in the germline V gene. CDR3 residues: CASSVDGAGAGEQYF. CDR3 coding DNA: TGTGCCAGCAGCGTAGACGGAGCGGGAGCTGGCGAGCAGTACTTC.

CDR3 in DNA: TGTGCCCAACACAGGGCTTTTTTGAACACTGAAGCTTTCTTT. Translation: CAQHRAFLNTEAFF. The chain has TRBV7-2 and TRBJ1-1; D perhaps matches TRBD1 (6 bases). In germline, CDR1 is SGHTA, CDR2 FQGNSA. This CDR3 spans 14 amino acids. Trimming left V 11 bases short and J 0 bases short, with 16 bases between.

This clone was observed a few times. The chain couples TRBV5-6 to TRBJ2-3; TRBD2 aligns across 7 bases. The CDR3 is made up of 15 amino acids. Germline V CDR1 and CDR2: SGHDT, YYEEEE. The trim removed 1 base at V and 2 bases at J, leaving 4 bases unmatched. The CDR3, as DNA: TGTGCCAGCAGCTTGAGTCTAGCGGTCACAGATACGCAGTATTTT. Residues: CASSLSLAVTDTQYF.

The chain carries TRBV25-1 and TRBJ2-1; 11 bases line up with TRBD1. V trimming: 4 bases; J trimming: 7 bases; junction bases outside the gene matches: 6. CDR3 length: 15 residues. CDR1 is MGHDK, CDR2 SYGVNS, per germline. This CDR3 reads CASSVGTGGTNEQFF. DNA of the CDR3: TGTGCCAGCAGTGTCGGGACAGGGGGTACGAATGAGCAGTTCTTC.

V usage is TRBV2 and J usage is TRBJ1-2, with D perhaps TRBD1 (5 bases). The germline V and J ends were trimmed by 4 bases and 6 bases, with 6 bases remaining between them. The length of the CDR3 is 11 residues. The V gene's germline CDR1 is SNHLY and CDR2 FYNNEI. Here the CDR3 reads CASSGGDGYTF. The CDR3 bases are TGTGCCAGCAGTGGGGGGGATGGCTACACCTTC.